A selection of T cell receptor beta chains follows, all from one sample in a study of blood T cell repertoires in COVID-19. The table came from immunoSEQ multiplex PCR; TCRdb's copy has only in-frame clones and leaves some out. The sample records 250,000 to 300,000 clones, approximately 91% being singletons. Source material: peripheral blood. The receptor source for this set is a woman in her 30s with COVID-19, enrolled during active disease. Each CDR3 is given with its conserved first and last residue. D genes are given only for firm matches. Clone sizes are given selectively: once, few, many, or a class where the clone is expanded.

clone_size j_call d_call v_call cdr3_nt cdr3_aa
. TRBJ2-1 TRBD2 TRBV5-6 TGTGCCAGCAGCCCGAGAGCGGGAGGCGCCTACAATGAGCAGTTCTTC CASSPRAGGAYNEQFF
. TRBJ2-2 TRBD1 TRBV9 TGTGCCAGCAGCTCCCCCGGGACAGGGGCTGGCGGGGAGCTGTTTTTT CASSSPGTGAGGELFF
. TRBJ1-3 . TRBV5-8 TGTGCCAGCAGCCAAACAAGACACTTCTCTGGAAACACCATATATTTT CASSQTRHFSGNTIYF
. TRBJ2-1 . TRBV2 TGTGCCAGCAGCGGTACTAGTCTCTCCTACAATGAGCAGTTCTTC CASSGTSLSYNEQFF
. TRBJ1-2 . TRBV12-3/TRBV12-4 TGTGCCAGCTCGGGGGGGGCTCGCTATGGCTACACCTTC CASSGGARYGYTF
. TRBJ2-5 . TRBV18 TGTGCCAGCTCACCGAAACTAAGGGAGACCCAGTACTTC CASSPKLRETQYF
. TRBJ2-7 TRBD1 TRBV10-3 TGTGCCATCAGTTTCGGACAGGCGTACGAGCAGTACTTC CAISFGQAYEQYF
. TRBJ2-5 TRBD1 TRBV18 TGTGCCAGCTCTCGGGACAGCCAAGAGACCCAGTACTTC CASSRDSQETQYF
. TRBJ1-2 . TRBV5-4 TGTGCCAGCAGCTTGGACAGGGACGGCTACACCTTC CASSLDRDGYTF
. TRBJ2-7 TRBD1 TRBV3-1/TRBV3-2 TGTGCCAGCAGCCTATACAGGGGGACCTACGAGCAGTACTTC CASSLYRGTYEQYF
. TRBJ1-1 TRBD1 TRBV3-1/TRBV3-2 TGTGCCAGCAGCCGTACAGGGGAGGCTTTCTTT CASSRTGEAFF
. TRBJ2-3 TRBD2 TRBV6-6 TGTGCCAGCAGTCAGTTTCCCCGGCTAGCGGGAGTCGGTGGCACAGATACGCAGTATTTT CASSQFPRLAGVGGTDTQYF
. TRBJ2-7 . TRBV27 TGTGCCAGCAGTGGAGGGAACAGGATCTCCTACGAGCAGTACTTC CASSGGNRISYEQYF
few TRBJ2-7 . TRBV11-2 TGTGCCAGCAGCTTAGATGCAGGGGTGAGGCACGAGCAGTACTTC CASSLDAGVRHEQYF
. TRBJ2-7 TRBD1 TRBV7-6 TGTGCCAGCAGCCCTCTGAGGGGACAGGGTGCAACCTTCTCCTACGAGCAGTACTTC CASSPLRGQGATFSYEQYF
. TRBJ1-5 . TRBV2 TGTGCCAGCAGTCTTTATAGCAATCAGCCCCAGCATTTT CASSLYSNQPQHF
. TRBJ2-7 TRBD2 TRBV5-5 TGTGCCAGCAGCGTGGGGGAGGGCCTCGACGAGCAGTACTTC CASSVGEGLDEQYF
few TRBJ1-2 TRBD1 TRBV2 TGTGCCAGCAGTGACCGGGACAGGCTCTATGGCTACACCTTC CASSDRDRLYGYTF
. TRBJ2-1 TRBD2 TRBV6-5 TGTGCCAGCACGCTAGCGGGAGAATGGGATGAGCAGTTCTTC CASTLAGEWDEQFF
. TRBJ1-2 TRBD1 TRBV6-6 TGTGCCAGCAGTTCGGGACAGTCTAACTATGGCTACACCTTC CASSSGQSNYGYTF